The next 4 T cell receptor beta chains were all read from a single sample in a study of cytomegalovirus exposure and HLA in healthy donors. Researchers ran the PCR with 60 Vbeta and 13 Jbeta primers. Produced via immunoSEQ multiplex PCR; TCRdb's table is partial and in-frame only. The sample yields 150,000 or so clones, more than 60% seen once. The sequenced material came from PBMCs. The receptor source for this set is a middle-aged woman in good health and CMV-seropositive.

The chain employs TRBV2 and TRBJ1-5; the D gene is possibly TRBD1 (6 bases). Per the germline V gene, CDR1 is SNHLY and CDR2 is FYNNEI. CDR3 length equals 14 residues. V shed 6 bases and J shed 4 bases, with 13 bases lying between them. CDR3 in DNA: TGTGCCAGCAGGTGGGCAGGGGAGAATCAGCCCCAGCATTTT. Translation gives CASRWAGENQPQHF.

This clone was recorded only once. The rearrangement links TRBV19 to TRBJ2-7; perhaps TRBD1 as D (6 bases). The CDR3 spans 14 residues. The V end lost 4 bases, the J end lost 4 bases, and 14 bases lay between the germline ends. Germline CDR1 LNHDA, CDR2 SQIVND (reference sequence). For the CDR3, the DNA is TGTGCCAGTAGTACTAGGACAGACCAATACGAGCAGTACTTC. Encoded protein: CASSTRTDQYEQYF.

This chain links TRBV19 with TRBJ2-2, with 7 bases fitting TRBD1. The CDR3 loop spans 14 amino acids. Unmatched junction bases numbered 9, after V lost 7 bases and J lost 7 bases. The V gene's germline CDR1 is LNHDA and CDR2 SQIVND (reference sequence). CDR3: CASTLTGVDGELFF. The CDR3 DNA is TGTGCCAGTACCCTCACAGGGGTTGACGGGGAGCTGTTTTTT.

The rearrangement joins TRBV7-8 to TRBJ1-1, with D perhaps TRBD1 (6 bases). Germline lookup yields CDR1 SGHVS and CDR2 FQNEAQ. The CDR3 consists of 13 residues. The V end was cut by 5 bases, the J end by 13 bases, with 20 bases between. CDR3: CASSHRVGRDIFF. The CDR3 DNA is TGTGCCAGCAGCCACAGGGTGGGACGGGATATTTTCTTT.